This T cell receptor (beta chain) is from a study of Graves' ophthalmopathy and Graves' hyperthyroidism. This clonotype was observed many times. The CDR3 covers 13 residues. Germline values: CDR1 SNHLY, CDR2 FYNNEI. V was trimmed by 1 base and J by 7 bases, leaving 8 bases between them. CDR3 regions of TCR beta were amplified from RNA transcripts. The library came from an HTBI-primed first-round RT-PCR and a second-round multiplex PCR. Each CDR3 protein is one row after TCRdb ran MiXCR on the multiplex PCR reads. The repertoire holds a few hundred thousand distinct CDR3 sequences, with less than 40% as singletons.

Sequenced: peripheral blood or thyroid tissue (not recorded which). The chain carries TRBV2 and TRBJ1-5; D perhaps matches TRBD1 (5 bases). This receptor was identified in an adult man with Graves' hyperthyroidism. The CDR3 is CASSEGGEQPQHF. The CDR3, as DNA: TGTGCCAGCAGTGAAGGGGGGGAGCAGCCCCAGCATTTT.